This T cell receptor (beta chain) came from a study of T cell repertoires in cytomegalovirus infection. Across the study: Alongside well-studied HLA-B-restricted CMV epitopes, recently identified HLA-C-restricted CMV epitopes were also used. TCR beta signatures that were public indicated CMV infection and matching HLA type.

The CDR3 length is 12 residues. The germline CDR1 and CDR2 sequences are MNHGY and SAAAGT. The J segment lost 8 bases and the V segment lost 2 bases, leaving 0 bases of the junction unmatched. Study-level points and caveats: Ex vivo responses were dominated by HLA-C-restricted CMV-specific TCR beta clonotypes.

Notes on this clonotype: Antigen: not known.

TCRdb reprocessed the reads via MiXCR and lists one record per CDR3 protein. Counted here are around 900,000 distinct CDR3 sequences, roughly 30% occurring once; the ten biggest clones make up roughly 13%. This sequence was found in a human donor in good health (CMV status not recorded). Some clones in this sample may be carry-over from other donors' samples. This chain links TRBV6-8 with TRBJ1-2, with 9 bases fitting TRBD1. This material consisted of cultured CD8+ T cells from PBMCs, taken from culture after CMV antigen stimulation. For the CDR3, the DNA is TGTGCCAGCAGTTACACAGGGGGCGGCTACACCTTC. Translating gives CASSYTGGGYTF.